Reported below is one TCR beta chain. Every patient provided from 1 to 8 samples, collected pretreatment and on-treatment. CDR1 and CDR2 (germline): GTSNPN, SVGIG (reference sequence). V was pared by 4 bases and J by 11 bases, with 14 bases between. The CDR3 runs to 11 residues. This entry belongs to a study of PD-L1 blockade in urothelial cancer. Study-wide background: Atezolizumab at 1,200 mg intravenously every 3 weeks was started by patients at some point between 2014 and 2016. Treatment start was followed by blood analysis at 3 weeks (second dose) and again at 6 weeks. When blood samples were assessed, the median T cell count was 141,255.

Only in-frame clones appear in the TCRdb table, and some are missing; sequencing was by immunoSEQ multiplex PCR. Here the sample spans approximately 110,000 clones, around 85% being singletons. Sample: PBMCs, taken around atezolizumab (anti-PD-L1) treatment. The chain employs TRBV30 and TRBJ1-1; the D gene is possibly TRBD1 (5 bases). The source of this sequence is a man aged 45 to 65 with urothelial cancer. The chain's CDR3 is CAWTLGGDAFF. In DNA, the CDR3 is TGTGCCTGGACCCTGGGAGGGGACGCTTTCTTT.